This T cell receptor (beta chain) is drawn from a study of human thymus T cells. Data came from immunoSEQ multiplex PCR; TCRdb stores just in-frame clones and leaves some out. Of fewer than 55,000 clones in the sample, roughly 94% were seen once. With 0 bases removed from V and 5 bases from J, the gap between germline ends came to 10 bases. Germline loops: CDR1 LGHNA, CDR2 YSLEER. The CDR3 is made up of 14 amino acids. Donors were healthy Finnish infants having corrective surgery for congenital heart defects. During surgery, 0.5-1 mL peripheral blood was drawn from four of eight donors. The J gene is TRBJ1-2, the V gene TRBV4-3; D uncertain. Sequenced material: blood. The clonotype originates from a boy in the first two years of life with a congenital heart defect but otherwise immunologically healthy. CDR3 nucleotide sequence: TGCGCCAGCAGCCAAGAGACTGGGAGGTATGGCTACACCTTC. Protein: CASSQETGRYGYTF.